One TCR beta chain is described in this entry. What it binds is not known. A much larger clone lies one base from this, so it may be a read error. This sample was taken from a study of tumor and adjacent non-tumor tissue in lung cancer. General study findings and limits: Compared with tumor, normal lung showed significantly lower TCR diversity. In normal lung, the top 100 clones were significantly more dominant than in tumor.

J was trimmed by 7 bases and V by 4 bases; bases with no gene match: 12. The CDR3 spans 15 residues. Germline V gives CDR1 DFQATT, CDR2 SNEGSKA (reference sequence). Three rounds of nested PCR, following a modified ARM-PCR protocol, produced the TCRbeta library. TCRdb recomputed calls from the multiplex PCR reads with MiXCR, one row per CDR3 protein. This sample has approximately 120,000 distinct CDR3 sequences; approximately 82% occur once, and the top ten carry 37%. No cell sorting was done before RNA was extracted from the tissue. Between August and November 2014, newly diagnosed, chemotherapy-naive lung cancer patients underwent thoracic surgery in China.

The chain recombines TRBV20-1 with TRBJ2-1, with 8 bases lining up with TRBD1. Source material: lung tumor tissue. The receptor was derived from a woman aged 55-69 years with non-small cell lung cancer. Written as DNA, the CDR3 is TGCAGTGCTAATATGGACCAGGGGGCCCCTAATGAGCAGTTCTTC. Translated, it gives CSANMDQGAPNEQFF.